This TCR beta chain is drawn from a study of beta chain features in type 1 diabetes. Study-level results: Reads derived from cDNA could over-represent cells showing high TCR expression.

Every bit of the isolated RNA underwent reverse transcription, so sequencing read expressed TCRB transcripts. Only in-frame clones appear in the TCRdb table, and some are missing; sequencing was by immunoSEQ multiplex PCR. This table holds 390,000 or so clones, approximately 15% found once. The CDR3 sequence is 17 residues long. Trimming at V came to 4 bases and at J to 5 bases, leaving 11 bases not matched to a gene. CDR1 is LGHNA and CDR2 is YNFKEQ in the germline V gene. Concerning this clone itself: Antigen unknown.

The chain couples TRBV4-2 to TRBJ2-1, with TRBD2 matching 10 bases. Sequenced: naive CD4+ T cells from blood. The receptor's source is a man younger than 40 in good health. For the CDR3, the DNA is TGTGCCAGCAGCCCGGATAGCGGGAGGTCGGTGGACAATGAGCAGTTCTTC. Its translation: CASSPDSGRSVDNEQFF.